This T cell receptor (beta chain) was sequenced during a study of molecular identifiers for immune sequencing clone quantification. The study's findings and limits: Reports indicate spiked Jurkat TCR RNA from one cell could be found among about a million naive cells. Should identical TCR molecules share a barcode, the sizes of highly expanded clones could be underestimated.

This clonotype showed up just once. Its antigen is as yet unknown. With a much larger clone just one base away, this may be a read error. Sorted naive CD8 T cells were those defined as CD8+CD4-CCR7+CD45RA+. The CDR3 extends over 13 amino acids. CDR1 and CDR2 from the germline V gene are SGHDN and FVKESK. Methods described previously were used for bulk TCR libraries, and listed TCR primers were applied. TCRdb reprocessed the PCR reads with MiXCR, giving one entry per CDR3 protein. The table lists about 640,000 distinct CDR3 sequences, just under 20% of them singletons. This receptor was obtained from a human donor in good health. Some libraries in this study had Jurkat cell RNA spiked in. The sample was naive CD8+ T cells from blood, with Jurkat cell RNA spiked in. The subset denotes: FACS-sorted CD8+CD4-CCR7+CD45RA+ naive T cells. The J gene is TRBJ2-5, the V gene TRBV14; no clear D. In DNA form, the CDR3 reads TGTGCCAGCAGCCACAGTGGGGTTGAGACCCAGTGCTTC. Amino acid sequence: CASSHSGVETQCF. Full variable domain (remainder filled in from reference TRBV14 and TRBJ2-5): EAGVTQFPSHSVIEKGQTVTLRCDPISGHDNLYWYRRVMGKEIKFLLHFVKESKQDESGMPNNRFLAERTGGTYSTLKVQPAELEDSGVYFCASSHSGVETQCFGPGTRLLVL.